This TCR beta chain appears in the sequencing data of a study of cytomegalovirus exposure and HLA in healthy donors. Overall study context: In terms of ancestry, the Caucasian-associated cluster contained 80% to 90% of the approximately 400 genotyped donors. Study findings and constraints: High sensitivity and specificity were reportedly achieved when the classifier diagnosed cytomegalovirus status. Immune exposure information comprised only CMV serostatus.

PCR was performed using 60 Vbeta and 13 Jbeta primers. The method was immunoSEQ multiplex PCR; TCRdb's version includes in-frame clones alone and lacks a portion of them. Of about 150,000 clones in the sample, roughly 85% were seen once. This CDR3 spans 13 amino acids. The germline V gene encodes CDR1 SGHAT and CDR2 FQNNGV. V was trimmed by 5 bases and J by 3 bases, leaving 10 bases between them. Comment on this clone: Its matching antigen is unknown.

The sequencing input was PBMCs. The chain joins TRBV11-2 to TRBJ2-5; D is uncertain. The receptor was isolated from a woman between 25 and 40 years old in good health and CMV-seronegative. CDR3 coding DNA: TGTGCCAGCAGCCCCGTGGCGGAAGAGACCCAGTACTTC. Its translation: CASSPVAEETQYF.